The rows below give T cell receptor beta chains drawn from one sample of a study of blood T cell repertoires in COVID-19. Libraries were prepared by immunoSEQ multiplex PCR; TCRdb keeps only in-frame clonotypes and omits some of them. The sample lists a few hundred thousand clones, over 65% occurring once. The sequenced material came from peripheral blood. The receptors were gathered from an elderly woman with acute or convalescent COVID-19. The CDR3 runs from the conserved cysteine through the conserved F or W. The D gene is left open where the match is weak. Some rows mark clone size as missing; the rest say once, few, many or name a class of expanded clone.

D gene,clone size,J gene,V gene,CDR3 protein,CDR3 DNA
TRBD1,.,TRBJ2-2,TRBV6-5,CASSRQGANTGELFF,TGTGCCAGCAGTAGACAGGGGGCGAACACCGGGGAGCTGTTTTTT
TRBD1,few,TRBJ2-7,TRBV12-3/TRBV12-4,CASSPRGHEQYF,TGTGCCAGCAGCCCCAGGGGGCACGAGCAGTACTTC
TRBD1,few,TRBJ1-5,TRBV19,CASSFTGVRVGAQHF,TGTGCCAGTAGTTTCACAGGGGTCCGCGTGGGGGCCCAGCATTTT
TRBD1,.,TRBJ1-3,TRBV6-5,CASSLSGGAGNTIYF,TGTGCCAGCAGCTTATCAGGGGGCGCTGGAAACACCATATATTTT
.,.,TRBJ1-2,TRBV28,CASSLRGLAGTGYTF,TGTGCCAGCAGTTTAAGGGGTTTGGCCGGAACGGGCTACACCTTC
.,.,TRBJ2-1,TRBV7-9,CASSLGGDSRPNEQFF,TGTGCCAGCAGCTTAGGGGGGGACTCTCGTCCCAATGAGCAGTTCTTC
TRBD2,few,TRBJ2-5,TRBV4-2,CASSQTLGLAAQETQYF,TGTGCCAGCAGCCAGACCTTGGGACTAGCGGCACAAGAGACCCAGTACTTC
.,.,TRBJ2-7,TRBV18,CASSPSRSYEQYF,TGTGCCAGCTCACCAAGCCGATCCTACGAGCAGTACTTC
.,once,TRBJ2-2,TRBV6-2/TRBV6-3,CASSYPRGGHTGELFF,TGTGCCAGCAGTTACCCCCGGGGAGGTCACACCGGGGAGCTGTTTTTT
.,.,TRBJ2-5,TRBV7-4,CASSLTPLARERTQYF,TGTGCCAGCAGCTTAACTCCCTTGGCCAGGGAAAGGACCCAGTACTTC
TRBD1,once,TRBJ1-1,TRBV7-9,CASSLGTEGTEAFF,TGTGCCAGCAGCCTCGGGACAGAGGGCACTGAAGCTTTCTTT
TRBD1,few,TRBJ1-2,TRBV28,CASSLPWTGGGYTF,TGTGCCAGCAGTTTACCCTGGACAGGGGGTGGCTACACCTTC
TRBD1,.,TRBJ1-2,TRBV19,CASQDRGYGYTF,TGTGCCAGCCAAGACAGGGGTTATGGCTACACCTTC
.,.,TRBJ2-3,TRBV6-2/TRBV6-3,CASSYSLERAVIYTQYF,TGTGCCAGCAGTTACTCTTTGGAGCGGGCAGTCATATATACGCAGTATTTT
TRBD2,.,TRBJ2-1,TRBV9,CASSVRSSGVGYNEQFF,TGTGCCAGCAGCGTAAGGTCTAGCGGGGTAGGTTACAATGAGCAGTTCTTC
TRBD2,.,TRBJ2-7,TRBV11-3,CASSTGLAGETHEQYF,TGTGCCAGCAGCACAGGGCTAGCGGGAGAAACCCACGAGCAGTACTTC
.,.,TRBJ1-5,TRBV18,CASSPGQNQPQHF,TGTGCCAGCTCACCAGGACAAAATCAGCCCCAGCATTTT
TRBD1,.,TRBJ2-5,TRBV7-9,CASSFTDRGPGETQYF,TGTGCCAGCAGCTTTACTGACAGGGGGCCAGGAGAGACCCAGTACTTC
.,few,TRBJ1-1,TRBV7-9,CASSSSNLGMAVEAFF,TGTGCCAGCAGCTCATCTAACCTTGGAATGGCGGTTGAAGCTTTCTTT
TRBD2,few,TRBJ2-7,TRBV5-1,CASSLLGLALSYEQYF,TGCGCCAGCAGCTTGTTGGGACTAGCCCTTTCCTACGAGCAGTACTTC
TRBD2,once,TRBJ2-3,TRBV20-1,CSASAGGAGTGTQYF,TGCAGTGCTAGTGCCGGGGGGGCCGGTACTGGTACGCAGTATTTT
.,.,TRBJ1-5,TRBV3-1/TRBV3-2,CASSQRGNQPQHF,TGTGCCAGCAGCCAAAGGGGAAATCAGCCCCAGCATTTT
TRBD2,.,TRBJ2-1,TRBV18,CASSPNGLANNEQFF,TGTGCCAGCTCACCAAATGGACTAGCGAACAATGAGCAGTTCTTC
.,.,TRBJ1-1,TRBV2,CASSEQPQRNTEAFF,TGTGCCAGCAGTGAACAGCCACAGAGAAACACTGAAGCTTTCTTT
.,.,TRBJ2-5,TRBV30,CAYSTGRETQYF,TGTGCCTACTCGACAGGCAGGGAGACCCAGTACTTC
TRBD1,once,TRBJ1-1,TRBV30,CAWKIPSGTEMMNTEAFF,TGTGCCTGGAAAATCCCCTCCGGGACAGAGATGATGAACACTGAAGCTTTCTTT
TRBD1,.,TRBJ1-5,TRBV6-1,CASSENRGGNQPQHF,TGTGCCAGCAGTGAAAACAGGGGAGGCAATCAGCCCCAGCATTTT
TRBD2,.,TRBJ2-1,TRBV5-4,CASSLALAGVNEQFF,TGTGCCAGCAGCTTGGCTCTAGCGGGAGTAAATGAGCAGTTCTTC
.,many,TRBJ1-2,TRBV19,CASSPTGGYGYTF,TGTGCCAGTAGCCCCACGGGGGGGTATGGCTACACCTTC
.,.,TRBJ1-5,TRBV27,CASSRVQGRNQPQHF,TGTGCCAGCAGCCGCGTACAGGGACGCAATCAGCCCCAGCATTTT
.,few,TRBJ1-1,TRBV10-3,CAISHRRAVNTEAFF,TGTGCCATCAGTCACCGCAGGGCGGTGAACACTGAAGCTTTCTTT
.,.,TRBJ1-5,TRBV6-2/TRBV6-3,CASSYFKGAGKMAQHF,TGTGCCAGCAGTTATTTTAAGGGCGCGGGAAAAATGGCCCAGCATTTT
.,once,TRBJ1-2,TRBV7-9,CASSLTTNYGYTF,TGTGCCAGCAGCTTAACCACAAACTATGGCTACACCTTC
.,.,TRBJ2-3,TRBV6-5,CASTRDLPAADTQYF,TGTGCCAGCACCCGGGACTTACCCGCCGCAGATACGCAGTATTTT
TRBD2,.,TRBJ2-1,TRBV30,CAWNREGYNEQFF,TGTGCCTGGAACCGGGAGGGGTACAATGAGCAGTTCTTC
TRBD1,.,TRBJ1-2,TRBV6-5,CASSYGTGMGYGYTF,TGTGCCAGCAGTTACGGGACAGGGATGGGCTATGGCTACACCTTC
.,.,TRBJ1-2,TRBV6-5,CASSYGEGDGYTF,TGTGCCAGCAGTTACGGAGAGGGGGATGGCTACACCTTC
TRBD1,.,TRBJ2-1,TRBV6-4,CASSRTGDSYNEQFF,TGTGCCAGCAGCCGAACAGGGGACTCCTACAATGAGCAGTTCTTC
.,.,TRBJ1-2,TRBV10-3,CAISVTGYGYTF,TGTGCCATCAGTGTCACAGGTTATGGCTACACCTTC
.,.,TRBJ1-2,TRBV6-2/TRBV6-3,CASSYRVLGYTF,TGTGCCAGCAGTTACCGGGTTCTTGGCTACACCTTC
TRBD2,.,TRBJ2-2,TRBV3-1/TRBV3-2,CASSQGAGARSGELFF,TGTGCCAGCAGCCAAGGTGCGGGAGCGCGGAGCGGGGAGCTGTTTTTT
TRBD2,.,TRBJ2-7,TRBV28,CASSTSGGYEQYF,TGTGCCAGCAGTACCAGCGGGGGCTACGAGCAGTACTTC
.,.,TRBJ1-1,TRBV5-1,CASSLAGGTNTEAFF,TGCGCCAGCAGCTTGGCCGGGGGGACGAACACTGAAGCTTTCTTT
.,.,TRBJ2-2,TRBV7-9,CASSLVWSSDGELFF,TGTGCCAGCAGCTTAGTTTGGAGTAGTGACGGGGAGCTGTTTTTT
.,once,TRBJ1-3,TRBV21-1,CASSKAGRLSGNTIYF,TGTGCCAGCAGCAAAGCTGGCAGGCTCTCTGGAAACACCATATATTTT
.,.,TRBJ1-4,TRBV19,CASSIVGRDPGKLFF,TGTGCCAGTAGTATAGTGGGCAGGGATCCGGGAAAACTGTTTTTT
.,.,TRBJ1-5,TRBV2,CASSGGGSNQPQHF,TGTGCCAGCAGTGGAGGAGGAAGCAATCAGCCCCAGCATTTT
.,once,TRBJ1-5,TRBV5-1,CASSLTGSNQPQHF,TGCGCCAGCAGCTTGACGGGGAGCAATCAGCCCCAGCATTTT
TRBD2,.,TRBJ2-2,TRBV7-2,CASSFGLAGGELFF,TGTGCCAGCAGCTTTGGACTAGCGGGCGGGGAGCTGTTTTTT
.,.,TRBJ2-2,TRBV9,CASSVEAGPTGELFF,TGTGCCAGCAGCGTAGAGGCGGGGCCCACCGGGGAGCTGTTTTTT
.,.,TRBJ1-1,TRBV5-1,CASIENPLPGGTEAFF,TGCGCCAGCATCGAAAACCCTCTTCCCGGCGGCACTGAAGCTTTCTTT
TRBD1,.,TRBJ2-3,TRBV11-2,CASSSPGQPHTQYF,TGTGCCAGCAGCTCCCCGGGACAGCCTCATACGCAGTATTTT
TRBD2,.,TRBJ2-5,TRBV7-2,CASSPRLAGGLLQETQYF,TGTGCCAGCAGCCCCAGACTAGCGGGGGGGCTTCTCCAAGAGACCCAGTACTTC
.,.,TRBJ1-2,TRBV28,CASSLAGGVDGYTF,TGTGCCAGCAGTTTAGCGGGGGGCGTGGACGGCTACACCTTC
TRBD1,.,TRBJ1-2,TRBV5-1,CASSPNRGSYGYTF,TGCGCCAGCAGCCCCAACAGGGGTTCATATGGCTACACCTTC